This is a list of T cell receptor beta chains from one sample in a study of early T cells in non-severe SARS-CoV-2 infection. TCRdb re-called the 5' RACE reads through MiXCR, storing one row per CDR3 protein. The sample has approximately 40,000 distinct CDR3 sequences, roughly 9.9% seen once. Sequencing used whole blood. These TCRs come from an adult who was a healthcare worker with PCR-confirmed SARS-CoV-2 infection or an uninfected control (not recorded which). Each CDR3 is given with its conserved first and last residue. Fields, in order: J gene, D gene, V gene, clone size, CDR3 protein. A D gene is named only where the DNA matches it firmly. Size is stated for part of the rows, as once, few or many counts, or as a class when the clone is expanded.

J gene: TRBJ2-1
D gene: .
V gene: TRBV19
clone size: many
CDR3 protein: CASTRARGGNSYNEQFF

J gene: TRBJ1-1
D gene: .
V gene: TRBV6-5
clone size: few
CDR3 protein: CASSYAGLKNTEAFF

J gene: TRBJ2-1
D gene: TRBD2
V gene: TRBV20-1
clone size: .
CDR3 protein: CSAPAGGQSVF

J gene: TRBJ2-1
D gene: .
V gene: TRBV29-1
clone size: many
CDR3 protein: CSVPSNQKRFF

J gene: TRBJ1-4
D gene: .
V gene: TRBV6-5
clone size: many
CDR3 protein: CASGLGRKLFF

J gene: TRBJ1-1
D gene: .
V gene: TRBV6-5
clone size: many
CDR3 protein: CASSYSLGNTEAFF

J gene: TRBJ1-1
D gene: TRBD1
V gene: TRBV18
clone size: many
CDR3 protein: CASSPLGQGVLGTEAFF

J gene: TRBJ2-7
D gene: .
V gene: TRBV29-1
clone size: few
CDR3 protein: CSAAQGHEQYF

J gene: TRBJ1-3
D gene: .
V gene: TRBV20-1
clone size: many
CDR3 protein: CSARDRLRGRSGNTIYF

J gene: TRBJ2-3
D gene: TRBD2
V gene: TRBV6-1
clone size: medium-sized
CDR3 protein: CASSEASGGGYTQYF

J gene: TRBJ2-1
D gene: .
V gene: TRBV7-2
clone size: .
CDR3 protein: CASSLLRGLAFSSYNEQFF

J gene: TRBJ1-2
D gene: .
V gene: TRBV2
clone size: .
CDR3 protein: CASSADSPPLTF

J gene: TRBJ1-5
D gene: TRBD1
V gene: TRBV11-2
clone size: many
CDR3 protein: CASSPWDRTFNQPQHF

J gene: TRBJ2-2
D gene: TRBD1
V gene: TRBV7-9
clone size: many
CDR3 protein: CASSLGPRTGAGELFF

J gene: TRBJ2-3
D gene: TRBD1
V gene: TRBV13
clone size: many
CDR3 protein: CASSSGTGRSDTQYF

J gene: TRBJ2-7
D gene: .
V gene: TRBV4-1
clone size: many
CDR3 protein: CASSQDGRTPYEQYF

J gene: TRBJ2-7
D gene: .
V gene: TRBV10-3
clone size: .
CDR3 protein: CAISLRSPREQYF

J gene: TRBJ2-6
D gene: .
V gene: TRBV7-2
clone size: many
CDR3 protein: CASSLVPPINPSGANVLTF

J gene: TRBJ2-3
D gene: .
V gene: TRBV3-1
clone size: many
CDR3 protein: CASSHVEPRTSTDTQYF

J gene: TRBJ2-1
D gene: .
V gene: TRBV6-6
clone size: few
CDR3 protein: CASNRRGSGNEQFF

J gene: TRBJ1-3
D gene: .
V gene: TRBV7-3
clone size: many
CDR3 protein: CASSLHPPGAGNTIYF

J gene: TRBJ1-4
D gene: .
V gene: TRBV29-1
clone size: few
CDR3 protein: CSVADEKLFF

J gene: TRBJ1-1
D gene: TRBD1
V gene: TRBV20-1
clone size: many
CDR3 protein: CSARTGGETEAFF

J gene: TRBJ1-5
D gene: .
V gene: TRBV6-6
clone size: .
CDR3 protein: CASSFGQPQHF

J gene: TRBJ1-2
D gene: .
V gene: TRBV27
clone size: many
CDR3 protein: CASSSHGTDFPYGYTF

J gene: TRBJ2-1
D gene: TRBD1
V gene: TRBV5-1
clone size: many
CDR3 protein: CASSPGQSYNEQFF

J gene: TRBJ2-1
D gene: TRBD1
V gene: TRBV13
clone size: few
CDR3 protein: CASSFRDRDLNEQFF

J gene: TRBJ1-3
D gene: TRBD1
V gene: TRBV10-3
clone size: .
CDR3 protein: CAIRGTGENTIYF

J gene: TRBJ2-1
D gene: .
V gene: TRBV20-1
clone size: few
CDR3 protein: CSAWGSSYNEQFF

J gene: TRBJ2-7
D gene: .
V gene: TRBV7-2
clone size: .
CDR3 protein: CASSPTFSYEQYF

J gene: TRBJ2-6
D gene: .
V gene: TRBV5-8
clone size: many
CDR3 protein: CASSPRVSGANVLTF

J gene: TRBJ2-7
D gene: .
V gene: TRBV7-2
clone size: many
CDR3 protein: CASSLGPTHYTEQYF

J gene: TRBJ1-5
D gene: .
V gene: TRBV28
clone size: .
CDR3 protein: CASSPRLLQGINQPQHF

J gene: TRBJ2-3
D gene: .
V gene: TRBV5-3
clone size: .
CDR3 protein: CARSLATGVTSTDTQYF

J gene: TRBJ2-7
D gene: TRBD1
V gene: TRBV6-5
clone size: .
CDR3 protein: CASSLGQDSEQYF

J gene: TRBJ1-6
D gene: .
V gene: TRBV14
clone size: few
CDR3 protein: CASSPGRVEPLHF

J gene: TRBJ2-1
D gene: .
V gene: TRBV5-1
clone size: few
CDR3 protein: CASSLATGSLNEQFF

J gene: TRBJ2-7
D gene: TRBD1
V gene: TRBV11-2
clone size: few
CDR3 protein: CASSTPRDRSHEQYF

J gene: TRBJ2-2
D gene: .
V gene: TRBV7-3
clone size: many
CDR3 protein: CASSLQGLSGELFF

J gene: TRBJ2-7
D gene: .
V gene: TRBV6-2/TRBV6-3
clone size: .
CDR3 protein: CASSESYEQYF

J gene: TRBJ2-3
D gene: TRBD2
V gene: TRBV5-1
clone size: few
CDR3 protein: CASSLEGRLSGGTDTQYF

J gene: TRBJ1-5
D gene: TRBD1
V gene: TRBV11-2
clone size: many
CDR3 protein: CASSPGTGINQPQHF